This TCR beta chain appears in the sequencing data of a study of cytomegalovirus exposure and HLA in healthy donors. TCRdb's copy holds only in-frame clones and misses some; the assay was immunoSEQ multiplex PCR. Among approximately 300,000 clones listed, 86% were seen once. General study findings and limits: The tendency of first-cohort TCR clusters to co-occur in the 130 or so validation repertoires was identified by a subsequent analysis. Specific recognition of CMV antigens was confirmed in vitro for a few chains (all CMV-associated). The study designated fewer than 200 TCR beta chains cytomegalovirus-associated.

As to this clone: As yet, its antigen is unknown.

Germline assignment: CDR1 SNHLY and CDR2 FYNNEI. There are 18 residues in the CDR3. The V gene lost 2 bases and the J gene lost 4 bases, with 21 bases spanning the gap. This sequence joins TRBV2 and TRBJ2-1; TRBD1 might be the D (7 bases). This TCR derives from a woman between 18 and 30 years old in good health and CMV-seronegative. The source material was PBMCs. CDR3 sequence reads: CASSERLPGDSLYNEQFF. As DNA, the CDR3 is TGTGCCAGCAGTGAACGCCTTCCGGGGGACAGCCTATACAATGAGCAGTTCTTC.